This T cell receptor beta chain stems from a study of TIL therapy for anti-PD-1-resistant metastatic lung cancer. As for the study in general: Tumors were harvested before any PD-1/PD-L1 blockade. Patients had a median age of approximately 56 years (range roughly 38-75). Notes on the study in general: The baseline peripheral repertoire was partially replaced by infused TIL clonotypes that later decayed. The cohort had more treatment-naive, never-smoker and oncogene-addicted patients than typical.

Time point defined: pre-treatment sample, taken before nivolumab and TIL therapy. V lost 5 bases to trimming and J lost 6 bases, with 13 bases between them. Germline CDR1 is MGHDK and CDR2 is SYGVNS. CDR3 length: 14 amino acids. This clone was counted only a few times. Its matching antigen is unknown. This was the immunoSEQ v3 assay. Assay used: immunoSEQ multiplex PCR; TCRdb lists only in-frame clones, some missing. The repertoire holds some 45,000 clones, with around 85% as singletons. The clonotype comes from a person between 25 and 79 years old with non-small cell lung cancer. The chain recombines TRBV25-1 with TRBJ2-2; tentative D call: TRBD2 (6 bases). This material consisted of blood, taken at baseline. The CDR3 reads CASSRGGTPGELFF. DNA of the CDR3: TGTGCCAGCAGTAGGGGAGGAACTCCCGGGGAGCTGTTTTTT. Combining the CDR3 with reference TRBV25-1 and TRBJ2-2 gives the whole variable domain EADIYQTPRYLVIGTGKKITLECSQTMGHDKMYWYQQDPGMELHLIHYSYGVNSTEKGDLSSESTVSRIRTEHFPLTLESARPSHTSQYLCASSRGGTPGELFFGEGSRLTVL.